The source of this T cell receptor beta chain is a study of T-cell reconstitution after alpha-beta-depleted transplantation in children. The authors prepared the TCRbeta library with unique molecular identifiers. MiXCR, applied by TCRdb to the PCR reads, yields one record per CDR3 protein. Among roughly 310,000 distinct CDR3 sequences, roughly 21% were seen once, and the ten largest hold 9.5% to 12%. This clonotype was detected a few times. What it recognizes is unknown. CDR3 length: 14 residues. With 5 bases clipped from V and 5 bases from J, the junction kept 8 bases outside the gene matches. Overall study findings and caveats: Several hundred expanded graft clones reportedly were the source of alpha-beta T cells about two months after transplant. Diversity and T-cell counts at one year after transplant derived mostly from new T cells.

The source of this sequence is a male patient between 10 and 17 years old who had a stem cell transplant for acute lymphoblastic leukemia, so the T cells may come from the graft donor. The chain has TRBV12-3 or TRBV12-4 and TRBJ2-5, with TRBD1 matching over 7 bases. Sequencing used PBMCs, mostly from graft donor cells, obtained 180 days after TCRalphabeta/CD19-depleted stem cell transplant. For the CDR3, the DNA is TGTGCCAGCAGTCTAATTAGGGGGCTCGAGACCCAGTACTTC. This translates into CASSLIRGLETQYF.